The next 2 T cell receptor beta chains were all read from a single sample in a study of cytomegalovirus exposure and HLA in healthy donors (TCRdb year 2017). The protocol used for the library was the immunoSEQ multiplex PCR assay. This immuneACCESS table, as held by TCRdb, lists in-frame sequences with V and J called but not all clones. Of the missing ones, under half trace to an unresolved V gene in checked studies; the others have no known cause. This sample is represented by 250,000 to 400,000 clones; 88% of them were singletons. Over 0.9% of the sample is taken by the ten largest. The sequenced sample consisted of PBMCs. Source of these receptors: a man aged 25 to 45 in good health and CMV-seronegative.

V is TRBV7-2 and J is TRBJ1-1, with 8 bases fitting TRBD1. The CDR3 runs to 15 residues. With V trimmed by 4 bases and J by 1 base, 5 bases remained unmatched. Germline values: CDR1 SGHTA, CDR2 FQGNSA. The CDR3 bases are TGTGCCAGCAGCTCCTGGACAGGGAGGAACACTGAAGCTTTCTTT. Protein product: CASSSWTGRNTEAFF.

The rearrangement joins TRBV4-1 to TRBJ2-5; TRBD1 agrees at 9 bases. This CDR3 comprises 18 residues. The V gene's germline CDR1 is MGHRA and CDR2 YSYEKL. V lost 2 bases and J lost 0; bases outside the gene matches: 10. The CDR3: CASSQLSPGQGNQETQYF. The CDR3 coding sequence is TGCGCCAGCAGCCAACTAAGCCCGGGACAGGGAAACCAAGAGACCCAGTACTTC.